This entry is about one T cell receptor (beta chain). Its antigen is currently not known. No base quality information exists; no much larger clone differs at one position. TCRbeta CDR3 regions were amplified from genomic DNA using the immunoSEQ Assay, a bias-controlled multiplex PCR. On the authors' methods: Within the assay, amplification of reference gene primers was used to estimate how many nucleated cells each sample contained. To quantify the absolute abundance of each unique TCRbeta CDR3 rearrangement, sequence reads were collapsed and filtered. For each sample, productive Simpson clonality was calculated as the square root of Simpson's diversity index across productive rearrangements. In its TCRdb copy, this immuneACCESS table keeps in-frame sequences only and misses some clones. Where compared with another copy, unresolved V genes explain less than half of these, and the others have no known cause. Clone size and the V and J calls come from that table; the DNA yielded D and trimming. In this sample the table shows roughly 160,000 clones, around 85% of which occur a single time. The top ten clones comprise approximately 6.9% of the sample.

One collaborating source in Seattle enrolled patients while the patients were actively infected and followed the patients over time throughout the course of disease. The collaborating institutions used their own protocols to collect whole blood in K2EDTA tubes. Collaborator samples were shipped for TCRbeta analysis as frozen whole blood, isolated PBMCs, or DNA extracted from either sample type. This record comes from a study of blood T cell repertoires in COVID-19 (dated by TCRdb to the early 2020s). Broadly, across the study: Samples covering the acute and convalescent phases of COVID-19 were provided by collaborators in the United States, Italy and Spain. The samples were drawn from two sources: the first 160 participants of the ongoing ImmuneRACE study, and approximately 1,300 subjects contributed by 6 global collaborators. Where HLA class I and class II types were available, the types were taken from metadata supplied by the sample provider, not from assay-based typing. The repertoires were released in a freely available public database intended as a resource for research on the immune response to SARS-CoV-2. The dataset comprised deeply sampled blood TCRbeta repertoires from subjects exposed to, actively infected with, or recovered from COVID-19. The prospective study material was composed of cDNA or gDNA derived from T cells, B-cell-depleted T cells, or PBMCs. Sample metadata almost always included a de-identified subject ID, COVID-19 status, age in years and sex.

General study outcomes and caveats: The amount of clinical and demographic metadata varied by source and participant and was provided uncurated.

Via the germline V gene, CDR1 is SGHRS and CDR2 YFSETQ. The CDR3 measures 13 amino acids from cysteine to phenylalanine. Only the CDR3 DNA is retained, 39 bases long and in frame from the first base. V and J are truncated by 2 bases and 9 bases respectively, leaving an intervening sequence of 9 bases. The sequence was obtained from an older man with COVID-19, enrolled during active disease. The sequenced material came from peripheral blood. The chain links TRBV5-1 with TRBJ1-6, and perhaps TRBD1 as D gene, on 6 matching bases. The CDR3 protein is CASSLQGGSPLHF. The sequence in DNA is TGCGCCAGCAGCTTACAGGGCGGTTCACCCCTCCACTTT.